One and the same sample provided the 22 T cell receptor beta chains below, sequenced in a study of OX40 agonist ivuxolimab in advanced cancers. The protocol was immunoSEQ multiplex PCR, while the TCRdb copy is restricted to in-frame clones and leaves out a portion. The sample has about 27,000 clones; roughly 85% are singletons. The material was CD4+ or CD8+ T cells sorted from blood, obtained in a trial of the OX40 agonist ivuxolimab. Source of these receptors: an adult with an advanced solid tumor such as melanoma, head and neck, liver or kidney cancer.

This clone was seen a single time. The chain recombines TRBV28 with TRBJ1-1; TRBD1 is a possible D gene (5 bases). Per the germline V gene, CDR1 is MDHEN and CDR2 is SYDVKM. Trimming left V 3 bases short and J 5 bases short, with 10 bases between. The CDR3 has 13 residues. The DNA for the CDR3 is TGTGCCAGCAGTTTTGGGGAGGGGACTGAAGCTTTCTTT. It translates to CASSFGEGTEAFF.

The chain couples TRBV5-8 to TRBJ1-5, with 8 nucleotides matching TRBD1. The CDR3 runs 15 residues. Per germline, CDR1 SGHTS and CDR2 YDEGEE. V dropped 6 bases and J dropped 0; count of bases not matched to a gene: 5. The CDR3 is CASTTGGYSNQPQHF. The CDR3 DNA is TGTGCCAGCACTACAGGGGGGTATAGCAATCAGCCCCAGCATTTT. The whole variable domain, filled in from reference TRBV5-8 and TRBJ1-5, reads EAGVTQSPTHLIKTRGQQATLRCSPISGHTSVYWYQQALGLGLQFLLWYDEGEERNRGNFPPRFSGRQFPNYSSELNVNALELEDSALYLCASTTGGYSNQPQHFGDGTRLSIL.

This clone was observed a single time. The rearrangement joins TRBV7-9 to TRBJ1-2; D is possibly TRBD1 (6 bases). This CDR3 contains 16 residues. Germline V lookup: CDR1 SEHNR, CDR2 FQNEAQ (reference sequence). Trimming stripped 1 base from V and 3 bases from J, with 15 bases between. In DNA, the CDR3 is TGTGCCAGCAGCTTAGTAGGGGACATCGATTACTATGGCTACACCTTC. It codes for CASSLVGDIDYYGYTF. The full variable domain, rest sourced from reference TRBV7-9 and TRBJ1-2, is DTGVSQNPRHKITKRGQNVTFRCDPISEHNRLYWYRQTLGQGPEFLTYFQNEAQLEKSRLLSDRFSAERPKGSFSTLEIQRTEQGDSAMYLCASSLVGDIDYYGYTFGSGTRLTVV.

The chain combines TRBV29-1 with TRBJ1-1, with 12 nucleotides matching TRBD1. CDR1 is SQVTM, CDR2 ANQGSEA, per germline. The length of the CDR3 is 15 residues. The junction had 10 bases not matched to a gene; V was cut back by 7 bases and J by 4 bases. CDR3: CSARRDRGPGTEAFF. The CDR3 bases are TGCAGCGCCCGCCGGGACAGGGGGCCGGGCACTGAAGCTTTCTTT.

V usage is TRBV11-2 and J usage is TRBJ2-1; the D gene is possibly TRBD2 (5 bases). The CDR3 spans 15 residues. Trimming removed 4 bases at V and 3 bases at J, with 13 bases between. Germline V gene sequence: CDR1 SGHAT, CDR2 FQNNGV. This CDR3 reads CASSSLLAYYNEQFF. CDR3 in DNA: TGTGCCAGCAGCTCCCTTCTAGCATACTACAATGAGCAGTTCTTC.

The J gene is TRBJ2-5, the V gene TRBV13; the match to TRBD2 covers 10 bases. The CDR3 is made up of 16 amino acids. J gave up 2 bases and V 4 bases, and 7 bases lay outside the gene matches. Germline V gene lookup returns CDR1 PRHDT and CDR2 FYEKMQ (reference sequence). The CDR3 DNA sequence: TGTGCCAGCAGCTCTGGACTAGCGGATACTCAAGAGACCCAGTACTTC. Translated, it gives CASSSGLADTQETQYF.

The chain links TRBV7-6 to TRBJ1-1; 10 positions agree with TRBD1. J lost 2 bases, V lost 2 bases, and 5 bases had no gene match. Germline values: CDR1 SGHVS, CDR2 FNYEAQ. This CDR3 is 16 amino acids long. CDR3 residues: CASSLFGTGENTEAFF. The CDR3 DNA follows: TGTGCCAGCAGCTTATTTGGGACAGGGGAAAACACTGAAGCTTTCTTT.

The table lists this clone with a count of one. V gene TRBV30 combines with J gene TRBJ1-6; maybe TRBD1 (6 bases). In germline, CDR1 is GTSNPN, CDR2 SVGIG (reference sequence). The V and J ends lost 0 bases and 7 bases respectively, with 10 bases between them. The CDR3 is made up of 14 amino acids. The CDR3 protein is CAWSVGQSNSPLHF. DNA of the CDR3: TGTGCCTGGAGTGTCGGACAGTCAAATTCACCCCTCCACTTT. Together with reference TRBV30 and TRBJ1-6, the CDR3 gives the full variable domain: SQTIHQWPATLVQPVGSPLSLECTVEGTSNPNLYWYRQAAGRGLQLLFYSVGIGQISSEVPQNLSASRPQDRQFILSSKKLLLSDSGFYLCAWSVGQSNSPLHFGNGTRLTVT.

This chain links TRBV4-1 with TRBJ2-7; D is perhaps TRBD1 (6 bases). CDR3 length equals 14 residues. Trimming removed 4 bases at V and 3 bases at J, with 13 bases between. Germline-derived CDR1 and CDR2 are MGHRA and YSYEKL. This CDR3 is CASSRMRTVYEQYF. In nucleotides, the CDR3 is TGCGCCAGCAGCCGCATGAGGACAGTCTACGAGCAGTACTTC.

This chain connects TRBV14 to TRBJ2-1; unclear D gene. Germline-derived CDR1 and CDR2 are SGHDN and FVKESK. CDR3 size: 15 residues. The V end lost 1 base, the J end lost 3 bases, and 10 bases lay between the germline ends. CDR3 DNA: TGTGCCAGCAGCCAAGTAGGCTACCTCTACAATGAGCAGTTCTTC. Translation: CASSQVGYLYNEQFF.

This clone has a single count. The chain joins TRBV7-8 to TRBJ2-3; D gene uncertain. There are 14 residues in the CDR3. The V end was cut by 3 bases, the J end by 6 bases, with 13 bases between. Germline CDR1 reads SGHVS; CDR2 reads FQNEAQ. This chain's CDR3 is CASSLSIYPDTQYF. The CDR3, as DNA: TGTGCCAGCAGCTTGAGCATTTACCCCGATACGCAGTATTTT.

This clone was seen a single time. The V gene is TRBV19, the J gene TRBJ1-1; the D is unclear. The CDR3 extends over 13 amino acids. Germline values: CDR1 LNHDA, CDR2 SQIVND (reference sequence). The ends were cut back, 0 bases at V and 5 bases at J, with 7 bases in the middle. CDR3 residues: CASSIEGWTEAFF. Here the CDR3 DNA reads TGTGCCAGTAGTATAGAGGGGTGGACTGAAGCTTTCTTT.

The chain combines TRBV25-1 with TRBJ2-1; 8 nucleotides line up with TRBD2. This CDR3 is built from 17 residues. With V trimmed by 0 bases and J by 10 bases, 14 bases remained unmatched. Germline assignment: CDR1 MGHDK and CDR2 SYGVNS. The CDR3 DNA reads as TGTGCCAGCAGTGAATATACCGGTCCGGGGGGGCCTCGGGAGCAGTTCTTC. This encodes CASSEYTGPGGPREQFF.

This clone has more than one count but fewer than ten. The CDR3 spells CASSHDPGASRADTF. In nucleotides, the CDR3 is TGTGCCAGCAGCCATGACCCGGGGGCGAGTCGCGCAGACACCTTC. The chain joins TRBV7-2 to TRBJ1-2; D possibly corresponds to TRBD1 (6 bases). The CDR3 spans 15 residues. With 5 bases removed from V and 12 bases from J, the gap between germline ends came to 25 bases. Germline CDR1 and CDR2: SGHTA and FQGNSA.

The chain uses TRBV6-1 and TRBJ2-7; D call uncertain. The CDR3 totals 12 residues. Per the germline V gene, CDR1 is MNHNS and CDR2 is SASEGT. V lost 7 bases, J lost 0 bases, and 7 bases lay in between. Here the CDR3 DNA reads TGTGCCAGCATCTCGGACTCCTACGAGCAGTACTTC. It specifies CASISDSYEQYF.

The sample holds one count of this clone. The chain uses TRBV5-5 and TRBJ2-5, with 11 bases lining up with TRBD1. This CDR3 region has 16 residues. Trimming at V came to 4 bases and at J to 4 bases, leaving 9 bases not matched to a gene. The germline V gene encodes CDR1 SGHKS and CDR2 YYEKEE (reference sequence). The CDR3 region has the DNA TGTGCCAGCAGCCCAGGACAGGGGGCGCCGGGAGAGACCCAGTACTTC. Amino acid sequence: CASSPGQGAPGETQYF. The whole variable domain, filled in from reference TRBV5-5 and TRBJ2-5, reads DAGVTQSPTHLIKTRGQQVTLRCSPISGHKSVSWYQQVLGQGPQFIFQYYEKEERGRGNFPDRFSARQFPNYSSELNVNALLLGDSALYLCASSPGQGAPGETQYFGPGTRLLVL.

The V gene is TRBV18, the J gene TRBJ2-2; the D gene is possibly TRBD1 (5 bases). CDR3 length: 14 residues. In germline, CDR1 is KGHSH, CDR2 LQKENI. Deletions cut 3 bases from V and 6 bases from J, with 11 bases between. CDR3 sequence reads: CASSPPSGPGELFF. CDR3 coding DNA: TGTGCCAGCTCACCTCCCTCAGGGCCCGGGGAGCTGTTTTTT.

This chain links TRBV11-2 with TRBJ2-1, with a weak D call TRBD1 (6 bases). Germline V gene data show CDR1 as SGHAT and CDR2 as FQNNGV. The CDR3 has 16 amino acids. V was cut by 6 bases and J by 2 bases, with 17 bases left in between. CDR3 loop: CASRQSRGPPYNEQFF. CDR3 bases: TGTGCCAGCAGACAATCCAGGGGTCCCCCCTACAATGAGCAGTTCTTC.

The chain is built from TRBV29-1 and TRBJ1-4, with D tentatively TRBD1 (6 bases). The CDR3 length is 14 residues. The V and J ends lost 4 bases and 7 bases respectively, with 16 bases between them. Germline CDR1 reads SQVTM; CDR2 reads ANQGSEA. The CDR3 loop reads CSVVGRGGGEKLFF. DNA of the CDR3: TGCAGCGTTGTGGGCCGAGGGGGTGGTGAAAAACTGTTTTTT.

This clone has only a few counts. The CDR3 sequence is CASSGARRGKKEKLFF. The CDR3 DNA sequence: TGTGCCAGCAGTGGGGCACGACGGGGGAAGAAGGAAAAACTGTTTTTT. V is TRBV25-1 and J is TRBJ1-4, with TRBD1 as a possible D gene (5 bases). V was shortened by 4 bases and J by 8 bases, with 20 bases between the two germline ends. The CDR3 covers 16 residues. Looked up from germline, CDR1 is MGHDK and CDR2 is SYGVNS.

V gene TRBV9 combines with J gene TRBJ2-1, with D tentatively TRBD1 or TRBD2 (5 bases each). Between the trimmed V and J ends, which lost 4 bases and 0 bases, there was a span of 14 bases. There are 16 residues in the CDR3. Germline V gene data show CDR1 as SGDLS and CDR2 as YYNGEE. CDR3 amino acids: CASSPRGPSSYNEQFF. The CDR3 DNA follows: TGTGCCAGCAGCCCCCGGGGCCCGAGCTCCTACAATGAGCAGTTCTTC. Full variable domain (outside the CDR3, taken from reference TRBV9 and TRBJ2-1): DSGVTQTPKHLITATGQRVTLRCSPRSGDLSVYWYQQSLDQGLQFLIQYYNGEERAKGNILERFSAQQFPDLHSELNLSSLELGDSALYFCASSPRGPSSYNEQFFGPGTRLTVL.

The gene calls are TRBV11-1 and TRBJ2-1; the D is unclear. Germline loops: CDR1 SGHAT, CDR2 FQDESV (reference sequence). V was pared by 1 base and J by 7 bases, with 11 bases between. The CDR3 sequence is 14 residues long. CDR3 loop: CASSLVGPSNEQFF. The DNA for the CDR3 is TGTGCCAGCAGCTTAGTTGGACCGTCAAATGAGCAGTTCTTC.